These T cell receptor beta chains were read from a single sample in a study of T cell responses to AZD1222 COVID-19 vaccine. The method was immunoSEQ multiplex PCR; TCRdb's version includes in-frame clones alone and lacks a portion of them. There are 150,000 or so clones in the sample; 90% to 95% occur only once, and 1.4% to 1.5% lies in the top ten. The sample in question was peripheral blood, obtained on day 0 of AZD1222 vaccination. These receptors were taken from an adult in good health. The CDR3 runs from the conserved cysteine through the conserved F or W. Each record gives: J gene, V gene, D gene, clone size, CDR3 DNA, CDR3 protein. The D gene is left open where the match is weak. Some rows have no size entry. The others give once, few or many, or a class for an expanded clone.

J gene: TRBJ1-1; V gene: TRBV13; D gene: TRBD1; clone size: NA; CDR3 DNA: TGTGCCAGCAGCGTACTACAGGGGGCGATTGTTGACACTGAAGCTTTCTTT; CDR3 protein: CASSVLQGAIVDTEAFF
J gene: TRBJ1-5; V gene: TRBV19; D gene: NA; clone size: NA; CDR3 DNA: TGTGCCAGTAGTATCGTCCAAGGCGGAGGGGTTAGCAATCAGCCCCAGCATTTT; CDR3 protein: CASSIVQGGGVSNQPQHF
J gene: TRBJ1-2; V gene: TRBV11-3; D gene: TRBD1; clone size: NA; CDR3 DNA: TGTGCCAGCAGCTTAGGGTCGTGGGGGACAGGGCCTAACTATGGCTACACCTTC; CDR3 protein: CASSLGSWGTGPNYGYTF
J gene: TRBJ1-5; V gene: TRBV7-9; D gene: TRBD1; clone size: NA; CDR3 DNA: TGTGCCAGCAGCTTGGACAGGAGCAATCAGCCCCAGCATTTT; CDR3 protein: CASSLDRSNQPQHF
J gene: TRBJ2-7; V gene: TRBV6-5; D gene: NA; clone size: NA; CDR3 DNA: TGTGCCAGCAGTTACTCCCTAGTAAACTACGAGCAGTACTTC; CDR3 protein: CASSYSLVNYEQYF
J gene: TRBJ2-1; V gene: TRBV5-1; D gene: TRBD2; clone size: NA; CDR3 DNA: TGCGCCAGCAGCCCGATGGTGGGAGGGCCCTACAATGAGCAGTTCTTC; CDR3 protein: CASSPMVGGPYNEQFF
J gene: TRBJ1-6; V gene: TRBV25-1; D gene: NA; clone size: NA; CDR3 DNA: TGTGCCAGCAGTGAATCCAAGGCCGACAGAAATTCACCCCTCCACTTT; CDR3 protein: CASSESKADRNSPLHF
J gene: TRBJ1-6; V gene: TRBV7-9; D gene: NA; clone size: NA; CDR3 DNA: TGTGCCAGCAGCTTTGACAGGTGGAATTCACCCCTCCACTTT; CDR3 protein: CASSFDRWNSPLHF
J gene: TRBJ2-1; V gene: TRBV4-3; D gene: TRBD2; clone size: NA; CDR3 DNA: TGCGCCAGCAGCCAAGATCTAACTAGCGGGGGTAACTACAATGAGCAGTTCTTC; CDR3 protein: CASSQDLTSGGNYNEQFF
J gene: TRBJ2-7; V gene: TRBV27; D gene: NA; clone size: NA; CDR3 DNA: TGTGCCAGCAGTTTGGGCACTAGCTACGAGCAGTACTTC; CDR3 protein: CASSLGTSYEQYF
J gene: TRBJ2-1; V gene: TRBV7-3; D gene: NA; clone size: NA; CDR3 DNA: TGTGCCAGCAGCCTGACCGGGACTGCCCTGCAGACCCTCAATGAGCAGTTCTTC; CDR3 protein: CASSLTGTALQTLNEQFF
J gene: TRBJ2-7; V gene: TRBV11-1; D gene: NA; clone size: NA; CDR3 DNA: TGTGCCAGCAGCTTAGCTGGCGACAGCTCCTACGAGCAGTACTTC; CDR3 protein: CASSLAGDSSYEQYF
J gene: TRBJ2-5; V gene: TRBV11-2; D gene: TRBD1; clone size: NA; CDR3 DNA: TGTGCCAGCAGCTTCGGGACAGCTCGGACCCAGTACTTC; CDR3 protein: CASSFGTARTQYF
J gene: TRBJ1-2; V gene: TRBV10-2; D gene: NA; clone size: NA; CDR3 DNA: TGCGCCAGCAGTGAGAGGACAGAAGATGGCTACACCTTC; CDR3 protein: CASSERTEDGYTF
J gene: TRBJ1-3; V gene: TRBV7-8; D gene: NA; clone size: NA; CDR3 DNA: TGTGCCAGCAGACCTCTAGGTGGAAACACCATATATTTT; CDR3 protein: CASRPLGGNTIYF
J gene: TRBJ1-2; V gene: TRBV7-9; D gene: TRBD1; clone size: NA; CDR3 DNA: TGTGCCAGCATCAAAGGCGCCGTAGACAGGGCGGGAGGCTACACCTTC; CDR3 protein: CASIKGAVDRAGGYTF
J gene: TRBJ1-4; V gene: TRBV5-1; D gene: NA; clone size: NA; CDR3 DNA: TGCGCCAGCAGCTTGGACCCGGGGGCAACTAATGAAAAACTGTTTTTT; CDR3 protein: CASSLDPGATNEKLFF
J gene: TRBJ2-2; V gene: TRBV7-2; D gene: TRBD1; clone size: NA; CDR3 DNA: TGTGCCAGCACCACGCCAAGTAGACAGGGTTCCGGGGAGCTGTTTTTT; CDR3 protein: CASTTPSRQGSGELFF
J gene: TRBJ2-1; V gene: TRBV11-1; D gene: NA; clone size: NA; CDR3 DNA: TGTGCCAGCAGCACGAGGAGGAGGGGAGGATACAATGAGCAGTTCTTC; CDR3 protein: CASSTRRRGGYNEQFF
J gene: TRBJ1-3; V gene: TRBV11-2; D gene: NA; clone size: few; CDR3 DNA: TGTGCCAGCAGCTCTATCCCATCTGGAAACACCATATATTTT; CDR3 protein: CASSSIPSGNTIYF
J gene: TRBJ1-6; V gene: TRBV5-1; D gene: NA; clone size: NA; CDR3 DNA: TGCGCCAGCAGCATAGGGAACAGGGATCACAATTCACCCCTCCACTTT; CDR3 protein: CASSIGNRDHNSPLHF
J gene: TRBJ1-3; V gene: TRBV7-2; D gene: NA; clone size: once; CDR3 DNA: TGTGCCAGCAGCTTGGGCCCCGGGACATTTGGAAACACCATATATTTT; CDR3 protein: CASSLGPGTFGNTIYF
J gene: TRBJ1-2; V gene: TRBV14; D gene: NA; clone size: NA; CDR3 DNA: TGTGCCAGCAGCCACGTCCGCCTGGCCCTCTATGGCTACACCTTC; CDR3 protein: CASSHVRLALYGYTF
J gene: TRBJ2-1; V gene: TRBV7-2; D gene: NA; clone size: NA; CDR3 DNA: TGTGCCAGCAGCTTAGTCGGGCAGGGAGGAAGCTCCTACAATGAGCAGTTCTTC; CDR3 protein: CASSLVGQGGSSYNEQFF
J gene: TRBJ1-1; V gene: TRBV10-3; D gene: NA; clone size: NA; CDR3 DNA: TGTGCCATCAGTGCCGGGCGGGTCACTGAAGCTTTCTTT; CDR3 protein: CAISAGRVTEAFF
J gene: TRBJ1-1; V gene: TRBV7-6; D gene: NA; clone size: NA; CDR3 DNA: TGTGCCAGCAGCCTAGGGACACGGGGGGAAGCTTTCTTT; CDR3 protein: CASSLGTRGEAFF
J gene: TRBJ1-2; V gene: TRBV6-5; D gene: NA; clone size: NA; CDR3 DNA: TGTGCCAGCAGACGCGACGGAGGAACTAACTATGGCTACACCTTC; CDR3 protein: CASRRDGGTNYGYTF
J gene: TRBJ2-2; V gene: TRBV4-2; D gene: NA; clone size: few; CDR3 DNA: TGTGCCAGCAGCCCCGAGAGGGCAACGAACACCGGGGAGCTGTTTTTT; CDR3 protein: CASSPERATNTGELFF
J gene: TRBJ1-2; V gene: TRBV7-9; D gene: NA; clone size: NA; CDR3 DNA: TGTGCCAGCAGCTCATCCCAAGGGGCGTCCGGCTACACCTTC; CDR3 protein: CASSSSQGASGYTF
J gene: TRBJ1-2; V gene: TRBV27; D gene: NA; clone size: NA; CDR3 DNA: TGTGCCAGCAGTTACCATCCCAGTTATGGCTACACCTTC; CDR3 protein: CASSYHPSYGYTF
J gene: TRBJ2-1; V gene: TRBV6-2/TRBV6-3; D gene: NA; clone size: NA; CDR3 DNA: TGTGCCAGCAGTTACTTGGCTACGGCTGGGGATGAGCAGTTCTTC; CDR3 protein: CASSYLATAGDEQFF
J gene: TRBJ2-1; V gene: TRBV6-2/TRBV6-3; D gene: NA; clone size: NA; CDR3 DNA: TGTGCCAGCAGTTTGATAGCGCTAAGCTCCTACAATGAGCAGTTCTTC; CDR3 protein: CASSLIALSSYNEQFF
J gene: TRBJ1-5; V gene: TRBV6-5; D gene: TRBD1; clone size: NA; CDR3 DNA: TGTGCCAGCAGCTCAGGGGACAGGGGCAATCAGCCCCAGCATTTT; CDR3 protein: CASSSGDRGNQPQHF
J gene: TRBJ2-7; V gene: TRBV3-1/TRBV3-2; D gene: TRBD2; clone size: NA; CDR3 DNA: TGTGCCAGCAGCCAAGACTCGGCGGGAGGGAACGAGCAGTACTTC; CDR3 protein: CASSQDSAGGNEQYF
J gene: TRBJ2-3; V gene: TRBV7-3; D gene: NA; clone size: once; CDR3 DNA: TGTGCCAGCAGCCTCGGGATGGGGGGTACGCAGTATTTT; CDR3 protein: CASSLGMGGTQYF
J gene: TRBJ2-7; V gene: TRBV29-1; D gene: TRBD2; clone size: NA; CDR3 DNA: TGCAGCGTTAGGGTAGGAGCGGGGGGGCCAGCTAAGCAGTACTTC; CDR3 protein: CSVRVGAGGPAKQYF
J gene: TRBJ2-3; V gene: TRBV24-1; D gene: NA; clone size: NA; CDR3 DNA: TGTGCCACCAGTGATTTAGGAGTTAGCACAGATACGCAGTATTTT; CDR3 protein: CATSDLGVSTDTQYF
J gene: TRBJ1-4; V gene: TRBV28; D gene: NA; clone size: NA; CDR3 DNA: TGTGCCAGCAGTTTCCCCGGGGGGGGCCCTAATGAAAAACTGTTTTTT; CDR3 protein: CASSFPGGGPNEKLFF
J gene: TRBJ1-4; V gene: TRBV19; D gene: NA; clone size: NA; CDR3 DNA: TGTGCCAGTAGTATAGGTCCGGGAGGAAGAGAAAAACTGTTTTTT; CDR3 protein: CASSIGPGGREKLFF
J gene: TRBJ1-5; V gene: TRBV7-2; D gene: NA; clone size: NA; CDR3 DNA: TGTGCCAGCAGCTTATCATGGGAGGGGGGGAATCAGCCCCAGCATTTT; CDR3 protein: CASSLSWEGGNQPQHF
J gene: TRBJ2-5; V gene: TRBV6-6; D gene: TRBD2; clone size: NA; CDR3 DNA: TGTGCCAGCAGCCCTCGGGGGGAAGAGACCCAGTACTTC; CDR3 protein: CASSPRGEETQYF
J gene: TRBJ1-3; V gene: TRBV29-1; D gene: NA; clone size: NA; CDR3 DNA: TGCAGCTACCATTCTGGTGCTGGAAACACCATATATTTT; CDR3 protein: CSYHSGAGNTIYF
J gene: TRBJ2-2; V gene: TRBV19; D gene: NA; clone size: NA; CDR3 DNA: TGTGCCAGCGGGACCCAAGCAGACACCGGGGAGCTGTTTTTT; CDR3 protein: CASGTQADTGELFF